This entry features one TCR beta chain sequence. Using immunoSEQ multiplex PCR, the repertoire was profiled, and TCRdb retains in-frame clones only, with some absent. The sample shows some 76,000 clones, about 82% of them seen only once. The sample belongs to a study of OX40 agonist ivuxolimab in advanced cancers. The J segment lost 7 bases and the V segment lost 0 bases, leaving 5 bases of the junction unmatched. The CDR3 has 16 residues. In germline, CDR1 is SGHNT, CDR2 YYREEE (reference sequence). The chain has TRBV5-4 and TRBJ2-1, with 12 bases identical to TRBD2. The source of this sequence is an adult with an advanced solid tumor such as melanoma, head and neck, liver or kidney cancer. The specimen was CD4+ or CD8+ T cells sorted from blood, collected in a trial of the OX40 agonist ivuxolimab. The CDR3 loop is CASSLASGGAGNEQFF. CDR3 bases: TGTGCCAGCAGCTTGGCTAGCGGGGGGGCAGGTAATGAGCAGTTCTTC.